One sample yielded the 28 T cell receptor beta chains listed below, sequenced in a study of vaccination effects on CD4 cells after COVID-19. The assay was immunoSEQ multiplex PCR, and TCRdb's table has in-frame clones only and misses some. The table records 45,000 to 75,000 clones, 65% to 80% of them present only once. No antigen is known for these receptors. CD4+ T cells were isolated after roughly nine days of culture. This specimen was CD4+ T cells from PBMCs cultured without peptide, taken before COVID-19 vaccination. All receptors come from a human donor who received a COVID-19 vaccine.

CDR3: CASSRTGVGEAFF. The CDR3 DNA is TGTGCCAGCAGCCGGACAGGGGTTGGTGAAGCTTTCTTT. This sequence joins TRBV7-3 and TRBJ1-1; 9 bases line up with TRBD1. Germline values: CDR1 SGHTA, CDR2 FQGTGA. The CDR3 is 13 residues long. V trimming: 5 bases; J trimming: 7 bases; junction bases outside the gene matches: 5.

The chain uses TRBV5-1 and TRBJ2-5; D gene ambiguous. This CDR3 comprises 13 residues. The germline V gene has CDR1 SGHRS and CDR2 YFSETQ. V lost 4 bases and J 5 bases, leaving 12 bases between the germline ends. CDR3 in amino acids: CASSPALGETQYF. The CDR3 nucleotides are TGCGCCAGCAGCCCGGCCCTCGGGGAGACCCAGTACTTC.

J is TRBJ2-1 and V is TRBV2; tentative D call: TRBD1 (6 bases). Germline values: CDR1 SNHLY, CDR2 FYNNEI. V lost 6 bases and J 7 bases, leaving 13 bases between the germline ends. The CDR3 covers 13 residues. This CDR3 is CASRPDRRNEQFF. The CDR3 DNA is TGTGCCAGCAGGCCCGACAGGAGGAATGAGCAGTTCTTC.

The V and J genes are TRBV18 and TRBJ1-2, with 9 bases that match TRBD1. The germline CDR1 and CDR2 sequences are KGHSH and LQKENI. V trimming: 2 bases; J trimming: 6 bases; junction bases outside the gene matches: 7. The CDR3 has 15 amino acids. The DNA of the CDR3 is TGTGCCAGCTCACCAGGGACAGGGCACAGGGATGGCTACACCTTC. As protein: CASSPGTGHRDGYTF.

The CDR3 spells CASSPRGGTGTEAFF. For the CDR3, the DNA is TGTGCCAGCAGCCCCCGAGGGGGGACGGGCACTGAAGCTTTCTTT. The V gene is TRBV9, the J gene TRBJ1-1, with a possible D match to TRBD1 (6 bases). Trimming cost V 4 bases and J 4 bases, with 17 bases left between them. Germline CDR1 SGDLS, CDR2 YYNGEE. The length of the CDR3 is 15 residues.

This chain links TRBV12-3 or TRBV12-4 with TRBJ2-3; D call uncertain. V shed 6 bases and J shed 4 bases, with 5 bases lying between them. The CDR3 is 11 residues long. DNA of the CDR3: TGTGCCAGCAGGCGGTCAGATACGCAGTATTTT. Translated: CASRRSDTQYF.

V gene TRBV5-1 combines with J gene TRBJ1-1; a weak D match, TRBD1 (5 bases). The CDR3 contains 15 residues. V was cut by 0 bases and J by 6 bases, with 15 bases left in between. Germline values: CDR1 SGHRS, CDR2 YFSETQ. The CDR3 is CASSLDGGVVPEAFF. Written as DNA, the CDR3 is TGCGCCAGCAGCTTGGATGGGGGAGTGGTCCCTGAAGCTTTCTTT.

This clone was recorded only once. This chain joins TRBV20-1 and TRBJ1-2; D is uncertain. Germline values: CDR1 DFQATT, CDR2 SNEGSKA (reference sequence). The CDR3 loop spans 11 amino acids. The V and J ends lost 3 bases and 7 bases respectively, with 9 bases between them. CDR3 in amino acids: CSARIPGGYTF. CDR3 nucleotides: TGCAGTGCTAGGATCCCCGGTGGCTACACCTTC.

This chain uses TRBV2 with TRBJ2-2, with D unclear. Germline assignment: CDR1 SNHLY and CDR2 FYNNEI. This CDR3 is 16 amino acids long. With 0 bases removed from V and 0 bases from J, the gap between germline ends came to 8 bases. CDR3: CASSEAETTNTGELFF. CDR3 bases: TGTGCCAGCAGTGAAGCAGAGACAACGAACACCGGGGAGCTGTTTTTT.

V and J are TRBV20-1 and TRBJ2-7, with TRBD1 matching 8 bases. V shed 3 bases, J shed 4 bases, and the junction held 8 bases outside the gene matches. Germline CDR1 and CDR2: DFQATT and SNEGSKA (reference sequence). CDR3 size: 14 residues. The CDR3 DNA follows: TGCAGTGCTAGTGGGGGGCAGGGGGCTTACGAGCAGTACGTC. It specifies CSASGGQGAYEQYV.

DNA for the CDR3: TGTGCCAGCAGTGAAAGGGGGCAGGGCGCTCAGCCCCAGCATTTT. Amino acids: CASSERGQGAQPQHF. The V call is TRBV2, the J call TRBJ1-5; 7 nucleotides align to TRBD1. The CDR3 sequence is 15 residues long. CDR1 SNHLY and CDR2 FYNNEI come from the germline V gene. J lost 6 bases, V lost 2 bases, and 7 bases had no gene match.

The chain combines TRBV5-1 with TRBJ1-6; maybe TRBD1 (5 bases). Germline-derived CDR1 and CDR2 are SGHRS and YFSETQ. This CDR3 comprises 14 residues. Trimming stripped 2 bases from V and 6 bases from J, with 9 bases between. The CDR3 bases are TGCGCCAGCAGCTTAGGGGACCTTAATTCACCCCTCCACTTT. This encodes CASSLGDLNSPLHF.

This chain joins TRBV5-4 and TRBJ2-6, with D uncertain. The CDR3 sequence is 14 residues long. V was trimmed by 4 bases and J by 0 bases, leaving 5 bases between them. Germline V gives CDR1 SGHNT, CDR2 YYREEE (reference sequence). The CDR3 DNA reads as TGTGCCAGCAGCACAGACTCTGGGGCCAACGTCCTGACTTTC. Its protein is CASSTDSGANVLTF. Full variable domain (rest looked up from reference TRBV5-4 and TRBJ2-6): ETGVTQSPTHLIKTRGQQVTLRCSSQSGHNTVSWYQQALGQGPQFIFQYYREEENGRGNFPPRFSGLQFPNYSSELNVNALELDDSALYLCASSTDSGANVLTFGAGSRLTVL.

This chain joins TRBV28 and TRBJ1-6; D is uncertain. The germline gives CDR1 MDHEN, CDR2 SYDVKM. The V and J ends lost 2 bases and 6 bases respectively, with 11 bases between them. CDR3 size: 15 residues. The CDR3 reads CASSLEWRINSPLHF. CDR3 bases: TGTGCCAGCAGTTTAGAATGGCGGATTAATTCACCCCTCCACTTT. The complete variable domain, with remaining parts taken from reference TRBV28 and TRBJ1-6, reads DVKVTQSSRYLVKRTGEKVFLECVQDMDHENMFWYRQDPGLGLRLIYFSYDVKMKEKGDIPEGYSVSREKKERFSLILESASTNQTSMYLCASSLEWRINSPLHFGNGTRLTVT.

The genes are TRBV10-1 and TRBJ2-5; 7 positions agree with TRBD1. The CDR3 totals 16 residues. Germline lookup yields CDR1 WNHNN and CDR2 SYGVQD (reference sequence). V dropped 3 bases and J dropped 0; count of bases not matched to a gene: 7. CDR3 nucleotide sequence: TGCGCCAGCAGTGATACAGGGGTCGGGGACCAAGAGACCCAGTACTTC. It translates to CASSDTGVGDQETQYF.

The DNA for the CDR3 is TGTGCCAGCAAACCTACAGGGGTTGGGGCCAACGTCCTGACTTTC. It specifies CASKPTGVGANVLTF. This chain joins TRBV6-5 and TRBJ2-6, with 7 nucleotides matching TRBD1. The ends lost 7 bases at V and 3 bases at J; junction bases unmatched: 6. Germline-derived CDR1 and CDR2 are MNHEY and SVGAGI. This CDR3 comprises 15 residues.

The chain uses TRBV9 and TRBJ2-3; 9 bases match TRBD2. Germline-derived CDR1 and CDR2 are SGDLS and YYNGEE. The CDR3 is 16 amino acids. The V segment lost 5 bases and the J segment 0 bases; nucleotides outside the gene matches: 7. This CDR3 is CASSVSGGQSTDTQYF. The CDR3 DNA reads as TGTGCCAGCAGTGTGAGCGGGGGGCAAAGCACAGATACGCAGTATTTT.

In its sample, this clone was seen a few times. This chain joins TRBV30 and TRBJ1-2; D gene ambiguous. Germline V gives CDR1 GTSNPN, CDR2 SVGIG (reference sequence). The CDR3 totals 15 residues. Trimming left V 0 bases short and J 2 bases short, with 13 bases between. In DNA, the CDR3 is TGTGCCTGGAGTGTATTAAGAGGGAAAAACTATGGCTACACCTTC. Its protein product is CAWSVLRGKNYGYTF.

The rearrangement links TRBV4-1 to TRBJ1-2, with unresolved D. V lost 0 bases and J lost 6, with 8 bases in between. From germline, CDR1 is MGHRA and CDR2 YSYEKL. This CDR3 has 13 residues. For the CDR3, the DNA is TGCGCCAGCAGCCAAGAAGCCAGAGATGGCTACACCTTC. Protein sequence: CASSQEARDGYTF.

The chain combines TRBV9 with TRBJ2-3; D is ambiguous. The CDR3 is 16 residues long. Germline V gene lookup returns CDR1 SGDLS and CDR2 YYNGEE. V shed 1 base and J shed 4 bases, with 16 bases lying between them. In DNA, the CDR3 is TGTGCCAGCAGCGTATCTCGCTTCCGGGCTCCAGATACGCAGTATTTT. This encodes CASSVSRFRAPDTQYF.

This clone was seen only a few times. This chain connects TRBV9 to TRBJ1-4, with 7 bases that match TRBD1. This CDR3 is built from 15 residues. CDR1 SGDLS and CDR2 YYNGEE come from the germline V gene. Losses at the gene ends were 3 bases for V and 1 base for J; bases not matched to a gene: 3. The CDR3 reads CASSAYRGTNEKLFF. CDR3 sequence (DNA): TGTGCCAGCAGCGCCTACAGGGGAACTAATGAAAAACTGTTTTTT.

The chain carries TRBV9 and TRBJ1-2; maybe TRBD1 (6 bases). The V end was cut by 3 bases, the J end by 1 base, with 16 bases between. Germline V gene lookup returns CDR1 SGDLS and CDR2 YYNGEE. This CDR3 is built from 16 residues. CDR3 coding DNA: TGTGCCAGCAGCGCGATGGTCCAGGGGCATAACTATGGCTACACCTTC. The encoded protein is CASSAMVQGHNYGYTF.

This chain joins TRBV12-3 or TRBV12-4 and TRBJ1-5; D uncertain. This CDR3 spans 13 amino acids. The germline V and J ends were trimmed by 3 bases and 0 bases, with 3 bases remaining between them. CDR3 region: CASSFSSNQPQHF. The CDR3 DNA reads TGTGCCAGCAGTTTTTCTAGCAATCAGCCCCAGCATTTT.

The rearrangement uses TRBV4-1 and TRBJ1-5, with D maybe TRBD1 (6 bases). Trimming shortened V by 0 bases and J by 7 bases, and 13 bases separated the two germline ends. Germline V gene lookup returns CDR1 MGHRA and CDR2 YSYEKL. The CDR3 extends over 15 amino acids. The CDR3 sequence: CASSQEGRGGQPQHF. CDR3 nucleotides: TGCGCCAGCAGCCAAGAGGGCAGGGGAGGCCAGCCCCAGCATTTT.

The V and J genes are TRBV19 and TRBJ1-1; D ambiguous. Germline V lookup: CDR1 LNHDA, CDR2 SQIVND (reference sequence). Deletions cut 6 bases from V and 2 bases from J, with 13 bases between. The CDR3 loop spans 14 amino acids. CDR3 sequence reads: CASSIGELNTEAFF. CDR3 DNA sequence: TGTGCCAGTAGCATCGGGGAGCTAAACACTGAAGCTTTCTTT.

The DNA of the CDR3 is TGCGCCAGCAGCTTGGTTGCGAGCTCCTATAATTCACCCCTCCACTTT. Protein product: CASSLVASSYNSPLHF. J is TRBJ1-6 and V is TRBV5-1; D ambiguous. This CDR3 is built from 16 residues. Germline CDR1 reads SGHRS; CDR2 reads YFSETQ. The germline V and J ends were trimmed by 0 bases and 0 bases, with 7 bases remaining between them.

The chain employs TRBV11-2 and TRBJ1-5; D possibly corresponds to TRBD1 (5 bases). Trimming pared 8 bases from V and 0 bases from J, leaving 11 bases between. CDR1 is SGHAT and CDR2 is FQNNGV in the germline V gene. This CDR3 has 14 amino acids. The CDR3 nucleotides are TGTGCCAGCTGCGGACATTATAGCAATCAGCCCCAGCATTTT. Translating gives CASCGHYSNQPQHF.

The CDR3 DNA reads TGTGCCAGCAGCGTGACTAGCGAGTCAGATACGCAGTATTTT. It encodes CASSVTSESDTQYF. The chain carries TRBV9 and TRBJ2-3; 8 nucleotides match TRBD2. Germline CDR1 reads SGDLS; CDR2 reads YYNGEE. The V and J ends lost 2 bases and 4 bases, in that order; junction bases with no gene match: 3. The CDR3 covers 14 residues.